Listed here are 18 T cell receptor beta chains from one sample, sequenced in a study of blood T cell repertoires in COVID-19. Measured with immunoSEQ multiplex PCR; TCRdb has only the in-frame clones, and not every one. The sample lists 170,000 or so clones; 84% were seen once. Sequencing was done on a sample of peripheral blood. These receptor sequences come from a man younger than 35 with active or convalescent COVID-19.

The V gene is TRBV7-2, the J gene TRBJ2-2; D call uncertain. V lost 2 bases, J lost 3 bases, and 10 bases lay in between. Looked up from germline, CDR1 is SGHTA and CDR2 is FQGNSA. The CDR3 is made up of 15 amino acids. Written as DNA, the CDR3 is TGTGCCAGCAGCTTACTTTCAGGTTACACCGGGGAGCTGTTTTTT. Protein product: CASSLLSGYTGELFF.

The chain recombines TRBV29-1 with TRBJ1-4, with 9 bases lining up with TRBD1. J gave up 8 bases and V 5 bases, and 6 bases lay outside the gene matches. The length of the CDR3 is 13 residues. Germline values: CDR1 SQVTM, CDR2 ANQGSEA. In DNA form, the CDR3 reads TGCAGCGTTACAGGGGGCGTAGGAGAAAAACTGTTTTTT. Amino acids: CSVTGGVGEKLFF.

J is TRBJ2-2 and V is TRBV6-5, with 9 bases fitting TRBD1. The J segment lost 6 bases and the V segment lost 6 bases, leaving 5 bases of the junction unmatched. The CDR3 has 14 amino acids. Germline V gives CDR1 MNHEY, CDR2 SVGAGI. CDR3 nucleotide sequence: TGTGCCAGCAGGTCACAGGGGGCAGCCGGGGAGCTGTTTTTT. Amino acid sequence: CASRSQGAAGELFF.

V gene TRBV19 combines with J gene TRBJ2-5, with a weak D call TRBD2 (5 bases). Germline CDR1 and CDR2: LNHDA and SQIVND (reference sequence). V gave up 3 bases and J gave up 5 bases, with 13 bases separating them. The CDR3 is 14 amino acids. In nucleotides, the CDR3 is TGTGCCAGTAGTATCTCGGACTTCAAGGAGACCCAGTACTTC. It is translated as CASSISDFKETQYF.

V and J are TRBV24-1 and TRBJ2-5, with 8 bases fitting TRBD2. The V gene's germline CDR1 is KGHDR and CDR2 SFDVKD. CDR3 length: 15 residues. Trimming at V came to 7 bases and at J to 3 bases, leaving 9 bases not matched to a gene. The CDR3 region has the DNA TGTGCCACCAGCGCTCGGGGGGGCACAGAAGAGACCCAGTACTTC. It encodes CATSARGGTEETQYF.

This rearrangement joins TRBV29-1 to TRBJ1-1; 9 bases are shared with TRBD1. This CDR3 is 14 amino acids long. CDR1 and CDR2 from the germline V gene are SQVTM and ANQGSEA. Unmatched junction bases numbered 7, after V lost 8 bases and J lost 0 bases. CDR3 nucleotides: TGCAGCTTCCGGGACAGGGCCATGAACACTGAAGCTTTCTTT. This sequence encodes CSFRDRAMNTEAFF.

This clone was counted a few times. This CDR3 is CAWNPTGPENNSNQPQHF. In DNA form, the CDR3 reads TGTGCCTGGAACCCGACAGGGCCGGAGAACAATAGCAATCAGCCCCAGCATTTT. The chain is built from TRBV30 and TRBJ1-5; TRBD1 matches at 7 bases. With V trimmed by 4 bases and J by 0 bases, 15 bases remained unmatched. Germline loops: CDR1 GTSNPN, CDR2 SVGIG (reference sequence). The CDR3 is 18 amino acids.

The chain couples TRBV4-2 to TRBJ1-1; weak D call: TRBD1 (5 bases). Trimming stripped 3 bases from V and 5 bases from J, with 16 bases between. CDR3 length equals 15 residues. Germline loops: CDR1 LGHNA, CDR2 YNFKEQ. CDR3 bases: TGTGCCAGCAGCCACGGACCAACGGGGGGGACTGAAGCTTTCTTT. Its protein is CASSHGPTGGTEAFF.

This clone has just one count. This chain uses TRBV6-5 with TRBJ2-7, with TRBD1 matching over 7 bases. This CDR3 comprises 16 residues. After removal of 2 bases from V and 5 bases from J, the junction contained 12 bases not matched to a gene. Germline CDR1 and CDR2: MNHEY and SVGAGI. The CDR3 reads CASSYASGGTAHEQYF. In DNA, the CDR3 is TGTGCCAGCAGTTACGCTTCAGGGGGTACCGCTCACGAGCAGTACTTC.

The chain employs TRBV7-9 and TRBJ1-2; TRBD1 is a possible D gene (5 bases). Germline lookup yields CDR1 SEHNR and CDR2 FQNEAQ (reference sequence). The CDR3 covers 14 residues. Trimming removed 2 bases at V and 4 bases at J, with 11 bases between. DNA of the CDR3: TGTGCCAGCAGCTTAAGGGGATCGGGCTATGGCTACACCTTC. It is translated as CASSLRGSGYGYTF.

This chain uses TRBV28 with TRBJ1-5; unclear D gene. V shed 3 bases and J shed 3 bases, with 12 bases lying between them. This CDR3 is 15 amino acids long. Germline values: CDR1 MDHEN, CDR2 SYDVKM. The DNA for the CDR3 is TGTGCCAGCAGTTTTGCGGGGTCGTACAATCAGCCCCAGCATTTT. Protein: CASSFAGSYNQPQHF.

The CDR3 protein is CSVDQGGTDTQYF. The CDR3 DNA sequence: TGCAGCGTTGATCAGGGGGGCACAGATACGCAGTATTTT. This chain connects TRBV29-1 to TRBJ2-3; TRBD1 aligns across 7 bases. V lost 3 bases and J lost 1; bases outside the gene matches: 1. The CDR3 spans 13 residues. Germline CDR1 reads SQVTM; CDR2 reads ANQGSEA.

This clone was seen only once. The J gene is TRBJ2-2, the V gene TRBV7-2; the match to TRBD2 covers 11 bases. Looked up from germline, CDR1 is SGHTA and CDR2 is FQGNSA. Trimming at V came to 2 bases and at J to 6 bases, leaving 5 bases not matched to a gene. CDR3 length: 16 amino acids. The CDR3 loop reads CASSLMGLAVAGELFF. DNA of the CDR3: TGTGCCAGCAGCTTAATGGGACTAGCGGTCGCCGGGGAGCTGTTTTTT.

The chain joins TRBV2 to TRBJ1-1; maybe TRBD1 (6 bases). V shed 9 bases and J shed 0 bases, with 11 bases lying between them. Per the germline V gene, CDR1 is SNHLY and CDR2 is FYNNEI. This CDR3 is 13 amino acids long. The DNA for the CDR3 is TGTGCCAGTACAGGGATGATGAACACTGAAGCTTTCTTT. Its protein is CASTGMMNTEAFF.

This clone was recorded only once. The CDR3 DNA follows: TGTGCCAGCAGCCCGGGACTAGCAGGGAGCAACGAGCAGTACTTC. Amino acid sequence: CASSPGLAGSNEQYF. The chain joins TRBV9 to TRBJ2-7; 9 bases line up with TRBD2. This CDR3 contains 15 residues. Germline V gene data show CDR1 as SGDLS and CDR2 as YYNGEE. The trim removed 4 bases at V and 5 bases at J, leaving 10 bases unmatched.

This chain connects TRBV28 to TRBJ1-1; 8 positions agree with TRBD1. Germline CDR1 is MDHEN and CDR2 is SYDVKM. Unmatched junction bases numbered 3, after V lost 8 bases and J lost 1 base. CDR3 length: 13 residues. The CDR3 coding sequence is TGTGCCAGCCTAGGGACAGGGAACACTGAAGCTTTCTTT. This codes for CASLGTGNTEAFF.

The chain uses TRBV7-9 and TRBJ2-3; D possibly corresponds to TRBD1 (6 bases). Trimming left V 5 bases short and J 0 bases short, with 15 bases between. The V gene's germline CDR1 is SEHNR and CDR2 FQNEAQ (reference sequence). CDR3 length: 16 amino acids. CDR3 loop: CASSTRTVASTDTQYF. CDR3 coding DNA: TGTGCCAGCAGCACCCGGACAGTCGCTAGCACAGATACGCAGTATTTT.

The chain is built from TRBV6-1 and TRBJ2-7, with a weak D call TRBD2 (5 bases). The CDR3 contains 16 residues. The V end lost 3 bases, the J end lost 3 bases, and 18 bases lay between the germline ends. Germline V gene sequence: CDR1 MNHNS, CDR2 SASEGT. In nucleotides, the CDR3 is TGTGCCAGCAGTGAGTTCCGGGCAGAGGGCCTCTACGAGCAGTACTTC. Amino acid sequence: CASSEFRAEGLYEQYF.